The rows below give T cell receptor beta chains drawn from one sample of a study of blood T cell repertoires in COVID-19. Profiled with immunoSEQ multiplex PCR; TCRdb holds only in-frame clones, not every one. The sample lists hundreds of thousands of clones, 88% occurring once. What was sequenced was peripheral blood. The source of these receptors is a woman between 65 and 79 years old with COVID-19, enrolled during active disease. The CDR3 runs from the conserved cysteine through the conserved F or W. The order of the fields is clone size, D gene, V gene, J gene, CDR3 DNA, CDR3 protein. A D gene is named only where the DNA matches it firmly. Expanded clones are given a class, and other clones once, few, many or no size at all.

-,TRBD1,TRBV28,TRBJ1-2,TGTGCCAGCGTTTCTCCGACAGGGCAAGGCTACACCTTC,CASVSPTGQGYTF
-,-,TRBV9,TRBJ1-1,TGTGCCAGCAGCGTAGGTATAAAGCTTGAAGCTTTCTTT,CASSVGIKLEAFF
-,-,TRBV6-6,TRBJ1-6,TGTGCCAGCGGTTTCGGGAATTCACCCCTCCACTTT,CASGFGNSPLHF
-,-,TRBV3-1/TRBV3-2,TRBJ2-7,TGTGCCAGCAGCCAACTAGCGTCTCCCCACGAGCAGTACTTC,CASSQLASPHEQYF
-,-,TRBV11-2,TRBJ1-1,TGTGCCAGCAGCGCAGACCTAGGGGTGAACACTGAAGCTTTCTTT,CASSADLGVNTEAFF
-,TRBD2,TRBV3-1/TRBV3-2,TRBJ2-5,TGTGCCAGCAGCCAGCGAGCGGGGGGGCAAGAGACCCAGTACTTC,CASSQRAGGQETQYF
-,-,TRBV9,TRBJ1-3,TGTGCCAGCAGGCCGGGAACTGGAAACACCATATATTTT,CASRPGTGNTIYF
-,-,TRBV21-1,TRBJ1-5,TGTGCCAGCAGCAAGGAACAGCCAAGCAATCAGCCCCAGCATTTT,CASSKEQPSNQPQHF
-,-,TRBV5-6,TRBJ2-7,TGTGCCAGCAGCTTGGACACAGGCTACGGGCAGTACTTC,CASSLDTGYGQYF
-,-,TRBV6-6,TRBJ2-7,TGTGCCAGCAGTTTCGAAACAGGAAAACGTATCGAGCAGTACTTC,CASSFETGKRIEQYF
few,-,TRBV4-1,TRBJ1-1,TGCGCCAGCAGCCAGACAGGATTGATCACTGAAGCTTTCTTT,CASSQTGLITEAFF
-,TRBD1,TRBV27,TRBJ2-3,TGTGCCAGCAGTTCCCCGACAGGGGCGGATACGCAGTATTTT,CASSSPTGADTQYF
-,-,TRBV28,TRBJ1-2,TGTGCCAGCAGTTCCGATCAGGGCTGGGGCTACACCTTC,CASSSDQGWGYTF
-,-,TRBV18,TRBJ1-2,TGTGCCAGCTCACCTGCGGGGGCTCGGAGCTACACCTTC,CASSPAGARSYTF
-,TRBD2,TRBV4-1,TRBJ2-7,TGCGCCAGCAGCCAAACAGCCGGGACTAGCGGGGCCCACTACGAGCAGTACTTC,CASSQTAGTSGAHYEQYF